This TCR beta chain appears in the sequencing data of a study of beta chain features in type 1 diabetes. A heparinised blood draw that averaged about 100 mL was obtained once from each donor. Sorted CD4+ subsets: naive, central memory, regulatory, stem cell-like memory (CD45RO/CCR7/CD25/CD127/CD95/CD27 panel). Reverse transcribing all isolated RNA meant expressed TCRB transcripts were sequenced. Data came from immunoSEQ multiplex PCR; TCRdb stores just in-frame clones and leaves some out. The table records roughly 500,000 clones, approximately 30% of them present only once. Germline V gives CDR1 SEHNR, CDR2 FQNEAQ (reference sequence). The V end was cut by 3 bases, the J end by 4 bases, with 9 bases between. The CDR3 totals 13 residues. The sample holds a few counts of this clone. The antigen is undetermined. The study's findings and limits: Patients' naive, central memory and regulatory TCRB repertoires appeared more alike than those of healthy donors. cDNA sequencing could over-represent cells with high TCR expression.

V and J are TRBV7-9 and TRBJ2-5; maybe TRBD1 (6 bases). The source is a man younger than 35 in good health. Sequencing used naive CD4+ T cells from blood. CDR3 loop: CASSFTGLETQYF. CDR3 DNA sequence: TGTGCCAGCAGCTTTACAGGGTTAGAGACCCAGTACTTC.